This entry is about one T cell receptor beta chain. Sequenced by immunoSEQ multiplex PCR; TCRdb stores in-frame clones only, minus some. The sample includes 55,000 to 70,000 clones, around nine tenths of them seen just once. This entry comes from a study of OX40 agonist ivuxolimab in advanced cancers. Here the sequenced sample was CD4+ or CD8+ T cells sorted from blood, taken in a trial of the OX40 agonist ivuxolimab. The sequence was collected from an adult with an advanced solid tumor such as melanoma, head and neck, liver or kidney cancer.

DNA for the CDR3: TGTGCCAGCAGTGGACAGGGTCTTCGTGAAAAACTGTTTTTT. Translated: CASSGQGLREKLFF. This chain links TRBV2 with TRBJ1-4; TRBD1 agrees at 7 bases. CDR1 is SNHLY, CDR2 FYNNEI, per germline. CDR3 length: 14 residues. Trimming at V came to 4 bases and at J to 7 bases, leaving 6 bases not matched to a gene.